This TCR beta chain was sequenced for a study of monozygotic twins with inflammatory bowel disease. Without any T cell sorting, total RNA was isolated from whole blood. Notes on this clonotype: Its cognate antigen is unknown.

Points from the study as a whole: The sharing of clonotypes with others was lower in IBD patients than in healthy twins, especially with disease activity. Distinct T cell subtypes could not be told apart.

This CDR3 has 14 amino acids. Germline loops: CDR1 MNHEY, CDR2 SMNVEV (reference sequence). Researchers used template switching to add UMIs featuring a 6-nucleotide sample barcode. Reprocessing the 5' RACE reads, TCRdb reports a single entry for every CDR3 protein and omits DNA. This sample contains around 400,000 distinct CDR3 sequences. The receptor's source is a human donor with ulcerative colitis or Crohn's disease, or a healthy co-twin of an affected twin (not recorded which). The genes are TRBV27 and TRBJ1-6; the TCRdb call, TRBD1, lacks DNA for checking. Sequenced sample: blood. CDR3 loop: CASSWTGQNSPLHF.